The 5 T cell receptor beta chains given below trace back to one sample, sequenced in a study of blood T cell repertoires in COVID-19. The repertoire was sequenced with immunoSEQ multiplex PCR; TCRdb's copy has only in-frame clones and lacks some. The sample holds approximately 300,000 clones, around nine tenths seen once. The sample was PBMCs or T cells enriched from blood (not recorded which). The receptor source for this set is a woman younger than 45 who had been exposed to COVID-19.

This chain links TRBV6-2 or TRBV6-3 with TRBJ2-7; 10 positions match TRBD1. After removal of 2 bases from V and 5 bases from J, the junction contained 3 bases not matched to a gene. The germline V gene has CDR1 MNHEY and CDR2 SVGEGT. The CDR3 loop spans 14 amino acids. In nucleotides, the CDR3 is TGTGCCAGCAGTTACCGGGACAGGGGAGACGAGCAGTACTTC. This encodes CASSYRDRGDEQYF.

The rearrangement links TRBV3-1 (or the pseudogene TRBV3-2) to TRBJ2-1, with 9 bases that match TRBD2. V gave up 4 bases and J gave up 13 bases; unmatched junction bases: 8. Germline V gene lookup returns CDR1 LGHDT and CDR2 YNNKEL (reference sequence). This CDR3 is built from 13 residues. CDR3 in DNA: TGTGCCAGCAGCCCCAGGGGAGCGGGGGGCCAGTTCTTC. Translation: CASSPRGAGGQFF.

The CDR3 sequence: CASSLGTSATDTQYF. CDR3 DNA sequence: TGTGCCAGCAGTTTAGGGACTAGCGCCACAGATACGCAGTATTTT. This chain joins TRBV27 and TRBJ2-3, with 10 nucleotides matching TRBD2. CDR3 length: 15 amino acids. The ends lost 2 bases at V and 2 bases at J; junction bases unmatched: 1. Germline lookup yields CDR1 MNHEY and CDR2 SMNVEV (reference sequence).

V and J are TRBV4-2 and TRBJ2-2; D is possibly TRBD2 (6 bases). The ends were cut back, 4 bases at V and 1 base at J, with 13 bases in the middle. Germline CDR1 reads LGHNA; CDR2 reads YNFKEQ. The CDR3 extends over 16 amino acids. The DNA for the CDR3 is TGTGCCAGCAGCCCCAGGGCGGGGAGGAACACCGGGGAGCTGTTTTTT. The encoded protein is CASSPRAGRNTGELFF.

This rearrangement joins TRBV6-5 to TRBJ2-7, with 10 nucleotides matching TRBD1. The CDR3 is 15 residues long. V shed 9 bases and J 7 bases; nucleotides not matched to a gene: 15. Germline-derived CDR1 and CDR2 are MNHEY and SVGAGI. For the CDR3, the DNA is TGTGCCAGTACCTATACCGGGACAGGGGCTCGGGAGCAGTACTTC. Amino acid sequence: CASTYTGTGAREQYF.